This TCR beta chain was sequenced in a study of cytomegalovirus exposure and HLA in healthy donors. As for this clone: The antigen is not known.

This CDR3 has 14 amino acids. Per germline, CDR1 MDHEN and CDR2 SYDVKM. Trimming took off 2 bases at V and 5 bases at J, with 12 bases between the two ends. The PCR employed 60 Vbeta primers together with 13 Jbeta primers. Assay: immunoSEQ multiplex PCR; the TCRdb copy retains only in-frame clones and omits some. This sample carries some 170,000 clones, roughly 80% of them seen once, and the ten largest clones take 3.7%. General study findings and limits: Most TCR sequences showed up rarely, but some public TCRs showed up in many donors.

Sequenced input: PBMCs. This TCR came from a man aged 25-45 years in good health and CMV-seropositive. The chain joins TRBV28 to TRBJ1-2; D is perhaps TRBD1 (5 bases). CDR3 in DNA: TGTGCCAGCAGTTTAACTGACAGAGGTTATGGCTACACCTTC. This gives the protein CASSLTDRGYGYTF.